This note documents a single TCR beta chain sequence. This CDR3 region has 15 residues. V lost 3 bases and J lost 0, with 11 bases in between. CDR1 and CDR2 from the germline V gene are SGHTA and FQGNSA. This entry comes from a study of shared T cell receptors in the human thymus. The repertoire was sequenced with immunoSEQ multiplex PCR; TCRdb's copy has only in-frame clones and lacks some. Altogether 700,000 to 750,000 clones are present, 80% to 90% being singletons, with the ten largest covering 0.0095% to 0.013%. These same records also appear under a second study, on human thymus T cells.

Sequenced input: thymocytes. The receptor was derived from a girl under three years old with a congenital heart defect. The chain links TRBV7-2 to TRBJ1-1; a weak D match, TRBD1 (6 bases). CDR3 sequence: CASSLHREMNTEAFF. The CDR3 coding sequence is TGTGCCAGCAGCTTGCACAGGGAAATGAACACTGAAGCTTTCTTT. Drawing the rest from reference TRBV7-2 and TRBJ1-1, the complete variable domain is GAGVSQSPSNKVTEKGKDVELRCDPISGHTALYWYRQSLGQGLEFLIYFQGNSAPDKSGLPSDRFSAERTGGSVSTLTIQRTQQEDSAVYLCASSLHREMNTEAFFGQGTRLTVV.